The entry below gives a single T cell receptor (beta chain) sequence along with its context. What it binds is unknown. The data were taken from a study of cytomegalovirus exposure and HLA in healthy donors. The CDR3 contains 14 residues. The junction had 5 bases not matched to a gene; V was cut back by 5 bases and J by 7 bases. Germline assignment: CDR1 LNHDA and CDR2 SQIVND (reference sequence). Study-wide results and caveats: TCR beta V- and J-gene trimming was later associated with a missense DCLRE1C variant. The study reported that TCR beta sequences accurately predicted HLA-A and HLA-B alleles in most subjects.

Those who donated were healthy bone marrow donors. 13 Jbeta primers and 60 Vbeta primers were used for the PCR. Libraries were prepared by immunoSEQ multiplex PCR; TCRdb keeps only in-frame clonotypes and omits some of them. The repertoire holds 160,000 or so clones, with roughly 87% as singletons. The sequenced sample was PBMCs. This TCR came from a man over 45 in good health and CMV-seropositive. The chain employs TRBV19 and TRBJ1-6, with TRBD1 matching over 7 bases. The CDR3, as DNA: TGTGCCAGTAGTTTTGACAGGGTGAATTCACCCCTCCACTTT. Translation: CASSFDRVNSPLHF. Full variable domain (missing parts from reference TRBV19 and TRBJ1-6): DGGITQSPKYLFRKEGQNVTLSCEQNLNHDAMYWYRQDPGQGLRLIYYSQIVNDFQKGDIAEGYSVSREKKESFPLTVTSAQKNPTAFYLCASSFDRVNSPLHFGNGTRLTVT.